The next 25 T cell receptor beta chains were all read from a single sample in a study of blood T cell repertoires in COVID-19. The table came from immunoSEQ multiplex PCR; TCRdb's copy has only in-frame clones and leaves some out. This sample has 150,000 or so clones, with approximately 87% found just once. Sequencing was done on a sample of PBMCs or T cells enriched from blood (not recorded which). The receptors were sampled from a woman between 50 and 59 years old who had recovered from COVID-19.

The chain links TRBV7-6 to TRBJ2-5; 9 bases align to TRBD2. The V and J ends lost 1 base and 5 bases, in that order; junction bases with no gene match: 5. The germline V gene has CDR1 SGHVS and CDR2 FNYEAQ. The CDR3 is 15 residues long. The CDR3 DNA follows: TGTGCCAGCAGCTTAGAATCCCTAGCGGGGGAGACCCAGTACTTC. Its protein is CASSLESLAGETQYF.

This chain connects TRBV6-2 or TRBV6-3 to TRBJ2-3; the D gene is possibly TRBD1 (5 bases). From germline, CDR1 is MNHEY and CDR2 SVGEGT. V was clipped by 4 bases and J by 2 bases, with 10 bases between them. The CDR3 extends over 14 amino acids. CDR3 DNA: TGTGCCAGCAGTTCCAGGGAACCCACAGATACGCAGTATTTT. Protein product: CASSSREPTDTQYF.

This chain uses TRBV11-2 with TRBJ1-5, with 7 bases matching TRBD1. After removal of 0 bases from V and 6 bases from J, the junction contained 5 bases not matched to a gene. This CDR3 is 15 amino acids long. Germline V gives CDR1 SGHAT, CDR2 FQNNGV. CDR3 amino acids: CASSLDLAGGQPQHF. The CDR3 nucleotides are TGTGCCAGCAGCTTAGATCTCGCAGGGGGTCAGCCCCAGCATTTT. Looking up the rest from reference TRBV11-2 and TRBJ1-5 gives the full variable domain: EAGVAQSPRYKIIEKRQSVAFWCNPISGHATLYWYQQILGQGPKLLIQFQNNGVVDDSQLPKDRFSAERLKGVDSTLKIQPAKLEDSAVYLCASSLDLAGGQPQHFGDGTRLSIL.

The chain carries TRBV27 and TRBJ1-4, with TRBD1 matching over 10 bases. This CDR3 is built from 15 residues. V gave up 5 bases and J gave up 8 bases; unmatched junction bases: 8. CDR1 MNHEY and CDR2 SMNVEV come from the germline V gene (reference sequence). CDR3 in amino acids: CASSRAGTGDEKLFF. Here the CDR3 DNA reads TGTGCCAGCAGTAGAGCCGGGACAGGGGACGAAAAACTGTTTTTT.

This clone was seen more than once but under ten times. This rearrangement joins TRBV6-4 to TRBJ2-2; 12 bases align to TRBD2. The CDR3 covers 15 residues. Germline V gene lookup returns CDR1 MRHNA and CDR2 SNTAGT. V lost 3 bases, J lost 4 bases, and 0 bases stayed unmatched. The CDR3 region is CASSETSGSTGELFF. CDR3 DNA: TGTGCCAGCAGTGAGACTAGCGGGAGCACCGGGGAGCTGTTTTTT.

The V gene is TRBV7-4, the J gene TRBJ1-4; D uncertain. The CDR3 contains 16 residues. CDR1 is SGHVT and CDR2 is SQSDAQ in the germline V gene. The V and J ends lost 6 bases and 0 bases respectively, with 14 bases between them. CDR3 DNA sequence: TGTGCCAGCAGAATTTCCCCCATTCCAACTAATGAAAAACTGTTTTTT. Translation: CASRISPIPTNEKLFF. Complete variable domain (other parts from reference TRBV7-4 and TRBJ1-4): GAGVSQSPRYKVAKRGRDVALRCDSISGHVTLYWYRQTLGQGSEVLTYSQSDAQRDKSGRPSGRFSAERPERSVSTLKIQRTEQGDSAVYLCASRISPIPTNEKLFFGSGTQLSVL.

The genes are TRBV30 and TRBJ2-3, with 10 bases matching TRBD2. The J segment lost 2 bases and the V segment lost 6 bases, leaving 5 bases of the junction unmatched. The CDR3 has 14 residues. CDR1 is GTSNPN and CDR2 is SVGIG in the germline V gene (reference sequence). The CDR3 region has the DNA TGTGCCTGTTCAGCGGGAGGGATCACAGATACGCAGTATTTT. Protein product: CACSAGGITDTQYF.

This chain links TRBV28 with TRBJ2-5; TRBD2 matches at 8 bases. The CDR3 totals 13 residues. Germline values: CDR1 MDHEN, CDR2 SYDVKM. J gave up 5 bases and V 3 bases, and 2 bases lay outside the gene matches. The CDR3 DNA reads TGTGCCAGCAGTTTTTCGGGGGGGGAGACCCAGTACTTC. Translated: CASSFSGGETQYF.

The V call is TRBV18, the J call TRBJ2-1; TRBD2 matches at 15 bases. The germline V gene has CDR1 KGHSH and CDR2 LQKENI. Trimming cost V 4 bases and J 2 bases; bases outside gene matches: 12. This CDR3 contains 20 residues. Here the CDR3 reads CASSRLQGGLAGGTYNEQFF. DNA of the CDR3: TGTGCCAGCTCACGTCTTCAGGGGGGACTAGCGGGAGGCACCTACAATGAGCAGTTCTTC.

The rearrangement joins TRBV18 to TRBJ1-1; 8 bases match TRBD1. The length of the CDR3 is 15 residues. Germline CDR1 is KGHSH and CDR2 is LQKENI. V shed 5 bases and J 6 bases; nucleotides not matched to a gene: 11. The CDR3 loop reads CASSSGQGSVAEAFF. As DNA, the CDR3 is TGTGCCAGCTCATCTGGACAGGGTTCTGTAGCTGAAGCTTTCTTT.

J is TRBJ1-3 and V is TRBV6-6, with D perhaps TRBD1 (6 bases). The CDR3 runs to 18 residues. The germline CDR1 and CDR2 sequences are MNHNY and SVGAGI (reference sequence). The V end was cut by 5 bases, the J end by 4 bases, with 24 bases between. In nucleotides, the CDR3 is TGTGCCAGCAGTCGGACGCTGGGGGCAGACCCTAGCGGAAACACCATATATTTT. Translating it yields CASSRTLGADPSGNTIYF.

This clone was detected only a few times. The gene calls are TRBV30 and TRBJ2-5, with 9 bases that match TRBD1. V was clipped by 3 bases and J by 5 bases; unmatched bases: 4. Germline V CDR1 and CDR2: GTSNPN, SVGIG (reference sequence). This CDR3 contains 13 residues. Written as DNA, the CDR3 is TGTGCCTGGAGGAACAGGGGGCCGGAGACCCAGTACTTC. It yields the protein CAWRNRGPETQYF.

The V and J genes are TRBV12-3 or TRBV12-4 and TRBJ1-5, with 8 bases lining up with TRBD1. J was trimmed by 6 bases and V by 6 bases; bases with no gene match: 4. The CDR3 runs 13 residues. The CDR3 bases are TGTGCCAGCAGACGACAGGGGCCTCAGCCCCAGCATTTT. Translating gives CASRRQGPQPQHF.

The chain links TRBV19 to TRBJ1-1; D not resolved. The CDR3 runs to 13 residues. Per the germline V gene, CDR1 is LNHDA and CDR2 is SQIVND (reference sequence). V was clipped by 1 base and J by 1 base, with 4 bases between them. In nucleotides, the CDR3 is TGTGCCAGTAGTATAGGAGCGAACACTGAAGCTTTCTTT. This translates into CASSIGANTEAFF.

The chain uses TRBV27 and TRBJ2-3; 12 nucleotides match TRBD1. The trim removed 3 bases at V and 3 bases at J, leaving 10 bases unmatched. Germline-derived CDR1 and CDR2 are MNHEY and SMNVEV (reference sequence). The CDR3 covers 18 residues. The CDR3 DNA follows: TGTGCCAGCAGTTTCGGACGGGACAGGGGGCTTTGGACAGATACGCAGTATTTT. Translation gives CASSFGRDRGLWTDTQYF.

CDR3 in DNA: TGTGCCAGCAGCCTACAGGGCCCTTGGGAGACCCAGTACTTC. Encoded protein: CASSLQGPWETQYF. V gene TRBV27 combines with J gene TRBJ2-5; D is perhaps TRBD1 (6 bases). The CDR3 length is 14 residues. Per the germline V gene, CDR1 is MNHEY and CDR2 is SMNVEV (reference sequence). The V and J ends lost 6 bases and 5 bases respectively, with 16 bases between them.

The rearrangement links TRBV5-8 to TRBJ1-5; D remains ambiguous. The CDR3 totals 18 residues. The V end lost 9 bases, the J end lost 4 bases, and 29 bases lay between the germline ends. The germline gives CDR1 SGHTS, CDR2 YDEGEE. This CDR3 is CATEPLSFAGVPNQPQHF. The CDR3 DNA reads as TGTGCCACCGAACCACTCTCGTTCGCGGGAGTCCCTAATCAGCCCCAGCATTTT.

This rearrangement joins TRBV27 to TRBJ1-4, with 8 bases that match TRBD1. J was trimmed by 8 bases and V by 5 bases; bases with no gene match: 10. The CDR3 runs to 15 residues. The germline CDR1 and CDR2 sequences are MNHEY and SMNVEV (reference sequence). In DNA form, the CDR3 reads TGTGCCAGCAGTCTACATCAGGGGGCGCCCGAAAAACTGTTTTTT. This translates into CASSLHQGAPEKLFF.

The chain recombines TRBV29-1 with TRBJ1-2, with no clear D. Trimming shortened V by 4 bases and J by 9 bases, and 27 bases separated the two germline ends. This CDR3 comprises 16 residues. Germline V gene sequence: CDR1 SQVTM, CDR2 ANQGSEA. The CDR3 loop reads CSVAPRGDTFTESYTF. CDR3 sequence (DNA): TGCAGCGTTGCTCCGCGGGGAGACACTTTTACAGAGAGCTACACCTTC. Combining the CDR3 with reference TRBV29-1 and TRBJ1-2 gives the whole variable domain SAVISQKPSRDICQRGTSLTIQCQVDSQVTMMFWYRQQPGQSLTLIATANQGSEATYESGFVIDKFPISRPNLTFSTLTVSNMSPEDSSIYLCSVAPRGDTFTESYTFGSGTRLTVV.

This chain links TRBV28 with TRBJ1-4; a possible D gene is TRBD1 (6 bases). The CDR3 consists of 14 residues. Deletions cut 6 bases from V and 4 bases from J, with 12 bases between. CDR1 is MDHEN, CDR2 SYDVKM, per germline. The CDR3 bases are TGTGCCAGCAGCCAAGGGGGGGGTAATGAAAAACTGTTTTTT. This sequence encodes CASSQGGGNEKLFF.

The chain joins TRBV2 to TRBJ1-4; D possibly corresponds to TRBD1 (5 bases). The CDR3 has 13 residues. V was trimmed by 7 bases and J by 11 bases, leaving 17 bases between them. Germline V gene sequence: CDR1 SNHLY, CDR2 FYNNEI. CDR3 in DNA: TGTGCCAGCACCCCCCTAGGGGCGCGGAAACTGTTTTTT. Protein: CASTPLGARKLFF.

The chain uses TRBV9 and TRBJ2-3; 7 nucleotides align to TRBD2. The ends lost 2 bases at V and 5 bases at J; junction bases unmatched: 5. The CDR3 runs 14 residues. Germline V gives CDR1 SGDLS, CDR2 YYNGEE. The CDR3 DNA sequence: TGTGCCAGCAGCGTCCGGCGGGAGAGAGATACGCAGTATTTT. Translation gives CASSVRRERDTQYF.

The chain joins TRBV6-5 to TRBJ2-1, with 7 bases aligning to TRBD1. With 6 bases clipped from V and 3 bases from J, the junction kept 5 bases outside the gene matches. The germline gives CDR1 MNHEY, CDR2 SVGAGI. The CDR3 runs 14 residues. The CDR3 loop reads CASSSRDSYNEQFF. In DNA form, the CDR3 reads TGTGCCAGCAGCTCCAGGGACAGCTACAATGAGCAGTTCTTC.

Notes on this clone: Possible read error: a much larger clone is one base away. This rearrangement joins TRBV6-5 to TRBJ1-1; D is perhaps TRBD1 (6 bases). Deletions cut 6 bases from V and 1 base from J, with 9 bases between. This CDR3 is 13 amino acids long. Germline CDR1 MNHEY, CDR2 SVGAGI. CDR3 sequence reads: CASSLQGNTEAFF. For the CDR3, the DNA is TGTGCCAGCAGCCTACAGGGGAACACTGAAGCTTTCTTT.

This sequence joins TRBV6-5 and TRBJ1-2; TRBD1 matches at 8 bases. Germline CDR1 reads MNHEY; CDR2 reads SVGAGI. Germline trimming cut 11 bases from V and 2 bases from J; bases unmatched to any gene: 10. The CDR3 spans 14 residues. The CDR3 here is CALGGTGVNYGYTF. CDR3 nucleotide sequence: TGTGCCCTTGGAGGGACAGGTGTGAACTATGGCTACACCTTC.